The following is a T cell receptor (beta chain) sequence with its context. Its target is unknown. Its ends do not fully match the called genes, so a read error is possible. The data stem from a study of T cells in Graves' hyperthyroidism and ophthalmopathy. Points from the study as a whole: Most thyroid clonotypes expanded above 0.001 appeared in blood too.

This CDR3 has 10 amino acids. In germline, CDR1 is MDHEN, CDR2 SYDVKM. There were TCR beta CDR3 regions amplified from RNA transcripts. The study used the HTBI primer set for a first-round RT-PCR of the TCR CDR3. Using its own MiXCR run on the multiplex PCR reads, TCRdb lists one record per CDR3 protein. The table has 360,000 or so distinct CDR3 sequences, around 18% seen once. V usage is TRBV28 and J usage is TRBJ2-7, with D maybe TRBD2 (5 bases). The receptor's source is a woman between 35 and 50 years old with Graves' ophthalmopathy. What was sequenced was blood. CDR3: CATKTIGLFF. The CDR3, as DNA: TGTGCCACCAAGACAATAGGACTCTTTTTC.